This T cell receptor (beta chain) was captured by sequencing in a study of a mutant IDH1 vaccine in newly diagnosed glioma. V lost 0 bases to trimming and J lost 3 bases, with 9 bases between them. Germline V gives CDR1 MNHEY, CDR2 SVGAGI. The length of the CDR3 is 15 residues. About this clone: What it binds is unknown.

TCRdb's table, derived via immunoSEQ multiplex PCR, lists solely in-frame clones and lacks some. Among roughly 70,000 clones listed, over 75% were seen once. Specified time point: week 23, last vaccination. Alongside topical imiquimod, each dose of vaccine comprised 300 ug of mutant IDH1 20-mer peptide. New WHO grade 3 or 4 IDH1-mutant, ATRX-lost astrocytomas were present in all donors. The sequencing here drew on PBMCs, taken from a glioma patient whose treatment included an IDH1 peptide vaccine. This sequence was found in a man aged 18-30 years with glioma. The V call is TRBV6-5, the J call TRBJ2-1; no firm D call. The CDR3 reads CASSYSGQSYNEQFF. CDR3 sequence (DNA): TGTGCCAGCAGTTACTCAGGGCAGAGCTACAATGAGCAGTTCTTC.